Sequencing of this T cell receptor (beta chain) was carried out in a study of OX40 agonist ivuxolimab in advanced cancers. The overall study: Ivuxolimab was administered intravenously to patients at 0.01 to 10 mg/kg every 2 weeks. Dose-escalation patients had hepatocellular carcinoma, melanoma, renal cell or head and neck cancer. Checkpoint inhibitors had been given previously to approximately 41% of patients.

Some clones are missing from TCRdb's copy, which holds only in-frame ones; the method was immunoSEQ multiplex PCR. The profile shows approximately 25,000 clones, 85% of them singletons. As to this clone: The antigen is unknown.

This CDR3 is built from 14 residues. The V end lost 7 bases, the J end lost 0 bases, and 12 bases lay between the germline ends. Germline V lookup: CDR1 SQVTM, CDR2 ANQGSEA. Regarding the study as a whole: Partly responding patients at 0.1-3.0 mg/kg showed some of the smallest clonal expansion.

The receptor was isolated from an adult with an advanced solid tumor such as melanoma, head and neck, liver or kidney cancer. The chain employs TRBV29-1 and TRBJ2-2; no definite D call. The specimen comprised CD4+ or CD8+ T cells sorted from blood, sampled in a trial of the OX40 agonist ivuxolimab. This CDR3 is CSAYIHSNTGELFF. CDR3 nucleotide sequence: TGCAGCGCTTACATCCATTCGAACACCGGGGAGCTGTTTTTT.